This TCR beta chain was observed in a study of blood T cell repertoires in COVID-19. TCRdb's table, derived via immunoSEQ multiplex PCR, lists solely in-frame clones and lacks some. The repertoire has 120,000 or so clones, approximately 80% of them found once; the top ten carry about 4%. This CDR3 contains 15 residues. The ends were cut back, 0 bases at V and 7 bases at J, with 10 bases in the middle. Germline V lookup: CDR1 LGHDT, CDR2 YNNKEL (reference sequence). J is TRBJ1-6 and V is TRBV3-1 (or the pseudogene TRBV3-2); no clear D gene. The TCR sequence derives from a woman in her fifties or sixties with acute or convalescent COVID-19. The sample was peripheral blood. DNA for the CDR3: TGTGCCAGCAGCCAAGAGAGGGCCCACAATTCACCCCTCCACTTT. This codes for CASSQERAHNSPLHF.